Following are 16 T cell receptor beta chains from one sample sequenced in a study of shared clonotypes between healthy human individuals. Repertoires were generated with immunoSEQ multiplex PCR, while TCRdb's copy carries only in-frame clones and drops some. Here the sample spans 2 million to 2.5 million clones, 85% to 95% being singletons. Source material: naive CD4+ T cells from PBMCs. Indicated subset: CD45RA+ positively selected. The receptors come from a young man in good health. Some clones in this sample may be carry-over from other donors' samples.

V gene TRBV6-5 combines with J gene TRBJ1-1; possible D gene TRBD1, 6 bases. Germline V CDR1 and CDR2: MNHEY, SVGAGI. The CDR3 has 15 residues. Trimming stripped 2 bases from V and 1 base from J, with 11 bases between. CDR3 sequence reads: CASSYQGGKNTEAFF. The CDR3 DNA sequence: TGTGCCAGCAGTTACCAAGGGGGGAAGAACACTGAAGCTTTCTTT.

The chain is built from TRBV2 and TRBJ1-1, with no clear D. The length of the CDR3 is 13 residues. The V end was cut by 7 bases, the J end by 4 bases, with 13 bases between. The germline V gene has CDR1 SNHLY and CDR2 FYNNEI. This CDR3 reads CASNRVSGTEAFF. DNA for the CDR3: TGTGCCAGCAATCGGGTTTCGGGCACTGAAGCTTTCTTT.

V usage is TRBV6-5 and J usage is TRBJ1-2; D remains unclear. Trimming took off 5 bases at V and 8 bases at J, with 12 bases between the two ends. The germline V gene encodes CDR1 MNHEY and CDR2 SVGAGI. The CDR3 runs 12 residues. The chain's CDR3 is CASSTPRHGYTF. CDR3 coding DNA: TGTGCCAGCAGTACCCCGCGCCACGGCTACACCTTC.

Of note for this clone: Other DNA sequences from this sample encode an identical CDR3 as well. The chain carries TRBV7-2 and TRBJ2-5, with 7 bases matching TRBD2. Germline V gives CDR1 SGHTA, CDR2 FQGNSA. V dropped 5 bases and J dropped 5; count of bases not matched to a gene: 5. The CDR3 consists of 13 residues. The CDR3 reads CASSPRGGETQYF. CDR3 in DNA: TGTGCCAGCAGCCCGCGCGGGGGTGAGACCCAGTACTTC.

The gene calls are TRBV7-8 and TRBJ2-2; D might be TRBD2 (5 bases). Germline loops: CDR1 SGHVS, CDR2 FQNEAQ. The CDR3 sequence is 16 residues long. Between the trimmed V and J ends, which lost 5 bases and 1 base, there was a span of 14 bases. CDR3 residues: CASSRLLWGNTGELFF. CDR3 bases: TGTGCCAGCAGCCGACTACTGTGGGGGAACACCGGGGAGCTGTTTTTT.

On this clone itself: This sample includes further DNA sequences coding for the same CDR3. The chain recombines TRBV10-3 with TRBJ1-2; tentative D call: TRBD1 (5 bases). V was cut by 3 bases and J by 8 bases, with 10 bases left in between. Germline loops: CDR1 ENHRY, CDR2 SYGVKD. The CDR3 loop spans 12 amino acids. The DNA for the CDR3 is TGTGCCATCAGTGAACAGGATCCCGGCTACACCTTC. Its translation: CAISEQDPGYTF.

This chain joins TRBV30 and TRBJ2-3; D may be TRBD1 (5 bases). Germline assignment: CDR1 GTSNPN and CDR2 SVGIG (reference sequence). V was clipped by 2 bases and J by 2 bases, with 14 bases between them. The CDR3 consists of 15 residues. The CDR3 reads CAWSRGTTHTDTQYF. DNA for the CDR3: TGTGCCTGGAGTAGGGGCACCACCCACACAGATACGCAGTATTTT. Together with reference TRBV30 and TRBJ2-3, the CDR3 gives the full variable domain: SQTIHQWPATLVQPVGSPLSLECTVEGTSNPNLYWYRQAAGRGLQLLFYSVGIGQISSEVPQNLSASRPQDRQFILSSKKLLLSDSGFYLCAWSRGTTHTDTQYFGPGTRLTVL.

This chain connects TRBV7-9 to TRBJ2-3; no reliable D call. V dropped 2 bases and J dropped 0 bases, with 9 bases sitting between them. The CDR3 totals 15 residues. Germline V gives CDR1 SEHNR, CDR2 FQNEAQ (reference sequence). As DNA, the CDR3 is TGTGCCAGCAGCTTACCCGGAGCTAGCACAGATACGCAGTATTTT. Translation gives CASSLPGASTDTQYF.

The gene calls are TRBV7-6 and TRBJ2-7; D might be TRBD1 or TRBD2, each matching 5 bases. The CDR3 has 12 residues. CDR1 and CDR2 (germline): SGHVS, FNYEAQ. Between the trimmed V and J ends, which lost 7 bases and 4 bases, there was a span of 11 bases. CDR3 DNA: TGTGCCAGCAACGGTGGGGGATACGAGCAGTACTTC. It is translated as CASNGGGYEQYF. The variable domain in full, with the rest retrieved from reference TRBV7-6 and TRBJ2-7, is GAGVSQSPRYKVTKRGQDVALRCDPISGHVSLYWYRQALGQGPEFLTYFNYEAQQDKSGLPNDRFSAERPEGSISTLTIQRTEQRDSAMYRCASNGGGYEQYFGPGTRLTVT.

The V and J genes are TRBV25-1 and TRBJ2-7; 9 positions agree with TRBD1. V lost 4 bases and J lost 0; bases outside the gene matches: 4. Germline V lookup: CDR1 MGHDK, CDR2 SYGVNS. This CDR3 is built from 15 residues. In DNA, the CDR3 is TGTGCCAGCAGTGGAACGACAGGGGGCTCCTACGAGCAGTACTTC. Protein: CASSGTTGGSYEQYF.

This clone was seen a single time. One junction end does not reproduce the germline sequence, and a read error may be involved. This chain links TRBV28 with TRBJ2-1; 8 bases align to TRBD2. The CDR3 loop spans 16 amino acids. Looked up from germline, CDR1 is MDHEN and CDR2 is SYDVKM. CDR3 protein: CASSLSSGGSYDEQFF. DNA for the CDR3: TGTGCCAGCAGCCTTTCAAGCGGGGGCTCCTACGATGAGCAGTTCTTC.

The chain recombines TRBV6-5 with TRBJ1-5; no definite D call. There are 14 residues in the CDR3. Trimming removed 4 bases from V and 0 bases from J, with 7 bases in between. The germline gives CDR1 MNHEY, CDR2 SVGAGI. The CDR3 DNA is TGTGCCAGCAGTTCTCGCCCTAGCAATCAGCCCCAGCATTTT. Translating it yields CASSSRPSNQPQHF.

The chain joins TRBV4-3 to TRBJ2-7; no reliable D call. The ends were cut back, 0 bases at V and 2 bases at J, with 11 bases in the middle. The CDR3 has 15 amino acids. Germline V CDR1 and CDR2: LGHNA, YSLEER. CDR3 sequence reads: CASSQDPGFTYEQYF. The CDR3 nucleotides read TGCGCCAGCAGCCAAGATCCGGGTTTCACCTACGAGCAGTACTTC.

Here the CDR3 reads CAWSGVGGTEAFF. CDR3 coding DNA: TGTGCCTGGAGTGGGGTGGGGGGCACTGAAGCTTTCTTT. The chain is built from TRBV30 and TRBJ1-1; maybe TRBD1 (5 bases). CDR3 length equals 13 residues. V lost 1 base and J lost 4, with 10 bases in between. Germline CDR1 GTSNPN, CDR2 SVGIG (reference sequence).

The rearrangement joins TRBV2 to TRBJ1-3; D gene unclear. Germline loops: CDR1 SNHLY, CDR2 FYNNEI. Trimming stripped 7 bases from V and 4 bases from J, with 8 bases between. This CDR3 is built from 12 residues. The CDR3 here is CASNPGGNTIYF. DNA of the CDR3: TGTGCCAGCAATCCCGGCGGAAACACCATATATTTT.

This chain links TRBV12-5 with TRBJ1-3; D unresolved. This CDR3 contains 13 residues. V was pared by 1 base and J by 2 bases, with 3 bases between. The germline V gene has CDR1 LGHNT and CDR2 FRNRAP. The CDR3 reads CASGLGPGNTIYF. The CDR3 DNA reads TGTGCTAGTGGTTTGGGTCCTGGAAACACCATATATTTT. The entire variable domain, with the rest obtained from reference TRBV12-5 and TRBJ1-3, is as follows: DARVTQTPRHKVTEMGQEVTMRCQPILGHNTVFWYRQTMMQGLELLAYFRNRAPLDDSGMPKDRFSAEMPDATLATLKIQPSEPRDSAVYFCASGLGPGNTIYFGEGSWLTVV.